The subject of this entry is one T cell receptor (beta chain). The antigen is unknown. Assay used: immunoSEQ multiplex PCR; TCRdb lists only in-frame clones, some missing. This sample has more than 90,000 clones, with around nine tenths found just once. The sample is drawn from a study of T cell responses to AZD1222 COVID-19 vaccine. Regarding the study as a whole: Females made up more of the donors, who were largely white British, and clonal diversity may have come out too low. Along spike, vaccine-associated CD4 TCRs were found throughout, with dominance at 160-218 and 743-854. Elevations in Spike-specific TCR breadth and depth followed administration of two AZD1222 doses.

V shed 5 bases, J shed 5 bases, and the junction held 9 bases outside the gene matches. From germline, CDR1 is ENHRY and CDR2 SYGVKD. The CDR3 loop spans 15 amino acids. This chain uses TRBV10-3 with TRBJ2-5, with 9 bases lining up with TRBD2. This receptor was obtained from an adult who received the AZD1222 COVID-19 vaccine. Sequenced here: peripheral blood, sampled 28 days after the second AZD1222 dose. In DNA form, the CDR3 reads TGTGCCATCAGTCTGCTTAGCGGGAGTTCGGAGACCCAGTACTTC. Translation gives CAISLLSGSSETQYF.